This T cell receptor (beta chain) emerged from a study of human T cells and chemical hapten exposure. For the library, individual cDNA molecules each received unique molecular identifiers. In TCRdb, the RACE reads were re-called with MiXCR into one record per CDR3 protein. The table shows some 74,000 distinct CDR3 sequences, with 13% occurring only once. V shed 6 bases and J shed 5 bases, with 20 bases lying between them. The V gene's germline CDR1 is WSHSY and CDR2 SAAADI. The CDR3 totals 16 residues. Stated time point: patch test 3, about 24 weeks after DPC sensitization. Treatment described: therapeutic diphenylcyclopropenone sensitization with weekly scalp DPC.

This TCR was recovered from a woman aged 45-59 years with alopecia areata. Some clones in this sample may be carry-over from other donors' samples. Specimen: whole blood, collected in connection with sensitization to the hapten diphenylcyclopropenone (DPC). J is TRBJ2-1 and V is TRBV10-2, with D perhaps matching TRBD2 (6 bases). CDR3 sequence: CASRPSSGLGNNEQFF. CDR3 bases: TGCGCCAGCAGGCCATCCTCGGGACTTGGAAACAATGAGCAGTTCTTC.